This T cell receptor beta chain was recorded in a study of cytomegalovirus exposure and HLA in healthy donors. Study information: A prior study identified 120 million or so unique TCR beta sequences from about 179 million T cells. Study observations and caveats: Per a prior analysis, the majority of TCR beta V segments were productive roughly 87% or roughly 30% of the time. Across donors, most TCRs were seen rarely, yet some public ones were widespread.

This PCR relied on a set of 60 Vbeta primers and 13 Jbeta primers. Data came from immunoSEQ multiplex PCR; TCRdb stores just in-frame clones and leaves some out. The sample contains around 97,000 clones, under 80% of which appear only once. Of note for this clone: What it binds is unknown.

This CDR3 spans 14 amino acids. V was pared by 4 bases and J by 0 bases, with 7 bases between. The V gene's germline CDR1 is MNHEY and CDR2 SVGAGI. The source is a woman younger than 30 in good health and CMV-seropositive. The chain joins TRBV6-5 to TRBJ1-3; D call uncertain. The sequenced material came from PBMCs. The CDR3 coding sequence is TGTGCCAGCAGTTCTCCTTACTCTGGAAACACCATATATTTT. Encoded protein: CASSSPYSGNTIYF.